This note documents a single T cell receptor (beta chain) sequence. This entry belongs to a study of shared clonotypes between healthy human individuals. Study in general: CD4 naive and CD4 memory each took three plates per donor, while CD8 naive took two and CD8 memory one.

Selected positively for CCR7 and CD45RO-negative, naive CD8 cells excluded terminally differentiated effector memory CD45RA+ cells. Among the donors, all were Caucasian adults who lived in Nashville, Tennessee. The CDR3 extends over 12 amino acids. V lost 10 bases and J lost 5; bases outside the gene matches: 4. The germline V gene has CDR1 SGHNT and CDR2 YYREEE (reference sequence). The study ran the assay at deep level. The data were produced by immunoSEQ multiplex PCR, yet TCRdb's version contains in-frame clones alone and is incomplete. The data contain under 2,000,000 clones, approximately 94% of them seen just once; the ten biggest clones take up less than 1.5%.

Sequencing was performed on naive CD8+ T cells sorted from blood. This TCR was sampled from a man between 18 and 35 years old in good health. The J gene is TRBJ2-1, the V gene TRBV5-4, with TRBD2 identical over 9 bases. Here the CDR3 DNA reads TGTGCCGTAGGCGGGGGGGACAATGAGCAGTTCTTC. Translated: CAVGGGDNEQFF.